Listed below are T cell receptor beta chains from one sample, sequenced in a study of graft-versus-host responses after intestinal transplantation. Profiled with immunoSEQ multiplex PCR; TCRdb holds only in-frame clones, not every one. Of tens of thousands of clones in the sample, about 87% were seen once. The sample was PBMCs, taken 26 days after transplant. These receptors were collected from a human patient who received an intestinal transplant, so some T cells may come from the graft donor. Each CDR3 is given with its conserved first and last residue. D genes are given only for firm matches. Only part of the rows carry a size: once, few, many, or a class if the clone is expanded.

TRBV4-1	once	TRBJ1-1	TRBD1	TGCGCCAGCAGCCAAGTTGGGGACAGGACTGAAGCTTTCTTT	CASSQVGDRTEAFF
TRBV19	few	TRBJ1-6	-	TGTGCCAGTAACCAACAGGGTAATTCACCCCTCCACTTT	CASNQQGNSPLHF
TRBV9	-	TRBJ2-1	TRBD1	TGTGCCAGCAGCCCGGGACAGGGTACGAATGAGCAGTTCTTC	CASSPGQGTNEQFF
TRBV6-5	-	TRBJ2-2	-	TGTGCCAGCAGTTCCGATCCCACGACTTTCACCGGGGAGCTGTTTTTT	CASSSDPTTFTGELFF
TRBV28	once	TRBJ1-4	-	TGTGCCAGCAGGGGGGGGTCTAAACTGTTTTTT	CASRGGSKLFF
TRBV19	-	TRBJ1-6	TRBD1	TGTGCCAGTAGTGTAATAGGACAGGGGTCTTCACCCCTCCACTTT	CASSVIGQGSSPLHF
TRBV7-6	-	TRBJ2-2	TRBD2	TGTGCCAGCAGCTTAGTGGTTGGGACTAGCGGTGGCTCGAACACCGGGGAGCTGTTTTTT	CASSLVVGTSGGSNTGELFF
TRBV13	once	TRBJ2-7	-	TGTGCCAGCAGCTTAGCCAGGGGCGACTACGAGCAGTACTTC	CASSLARGDYEQYF
TRBV6-1	-	TRBJ1-5	-	TGTGCCAGCAGTGTAATGACAGGCAATCAGCCCCAGCATTTT	CASSVMTGNQPQHF
TRBV2	-	TRBJ2-3	TRBD2	TGTGCCAGCAGTGCCGAGATAAGACTAGCGGGGAACACAGATACGCAGTATTTT	CASSAEIRLAGNTDTQYF
TRBV5-1	-	TRBJ2-5	-	TGCGCCAGCAGCTCCCTCGGGTTGTACCAAGAGACCCAGTACTTC	CASSSLGLYQETQYF
TRBV28	-	TRBJ2-7	-	TGTGCCAGCAGTTTATTTCAGCGGCCCTTCGACGAGCAGTACTTC	CASSLFQRPFDEQYF
TRBV10-3	-	TRBJ2-1	TRBD2	TGTGCCATCAGGGGGACTAGCGGGGTCAATGAGCAGTTCTTC	CAIRGTSGVNEQFF
TRBV29-1	-	TRBJ2-7	-	TGCAGCGTTGAGTTTGAGACTTCCTCCTACGAGCAGTACTTC	CSVEFETSSYEQYF
TRBV7-3	-	TRBJ2-7	TRBD2	TGTGCCAGCAGCTTAACTACCGGACTAGCGGGAGGGTTATACGAGCAGTACTTC	CASSLTTGLAGGLYEQYF
TRBV29-1	-	TRBJ1-2	TRBD1	TGCAGCGTTGACACCTCGGGACAGGGCTATGGCTACACCTTC	CSVDTSGQGYGYTF
TRBV10-3	-	TRBJ2-5	TRBD2	TGTGCCATCAGTGAGATACTAGCGGGAAAAGAGACCCAGTACTTC	CAISEILAGKETQYF
TRBV7-9	-	TRBJ2-2	TRBD2	TGTGCCAGCAGCTTAGAATTGGCGCTAGCGGGGGTCACCGGGGAGCTGTTTTTT	CASSLELALAGVTGELFF
TRBV15	-	TRBJ2-5	TRBD1	TGTGCCACCAGCAGGGCTACAGGGGGCCGAGAGACCCAGTACTTC	CATSRATGGRETQYF
TRBV6-4	-	TRBJ1-5	-	TGTGCCAGCAGTGACTCAAGGGGTCCACAGCCCCAGCATTTT	CASSDSRGPQPQHF
TRBV11-2	-	TRBJ1-1	TRBD1	TGTGCCAGCAGCTTAGATGAAGGGGACAGGTACACTGAAGCTTTCTTT	CASSLDEGDRYTEAFF
TRBV27	-	TRBJ2-1	TRBD2	TGTGCCAGCAGTTTCCAAAGCGGGGGGCGTGGTGAGCAGTTCTTC	CASSFQSGGRGEQFF
TRBV27	-	TRBJ2-7	-	TGTGCCAGCAGTTTACTCCCGACATACCCGGCCTACGAGCAGTACTTC	CASSLLPTYPAYEQYF
TRBV5-1	-	TRBJ1-1	-	TGCGCCAGCAGTCCTAACCTGAACACTGAAGCTTTCTTT	CASSPNLNTEAFF
TRBV4-1	-	TRBJ1-2	-	TGCGCCAGCAGCCAAGTCGACTCGTCTCGCGACTATGGCTACACCTTC	CASSQVDSSRDYGYTF
TRBV5-5	-	TRBJ2-7	TRBD2	TGTGCCAGCAGCTCCCGGGGGGGCCCCTACGAGCAGTACTTC	CASSSRGGPYEQYF
TRBV2	-	TRBJ2-1	-	TGTGCCAGCGAGGAGGGAAGCTCCTACAATGAGCAGTTCTTC	CASEEGSSYNEQFF
TRBV28	-	TRBJ2-3	TRBD2	TGTGCCAGCTCCGGGTGGCGGGAGAACACAGATACGCAGTATTTT	CASSGWRENTDTQYF
TRBV28	-	TRBJ1-6	-	TGTGCCAGCAGTTCTCGACAGATCTATAATTCACCCCTCCACTTT	CASSSRQIYNSPLHF
TRBV2	-	TRBJ1-2	TRBD1	TGTGCCAGCAGGGAAACCGACAGGGGGCTAAACTATGGCTACACCTTC	CASRETDRGLNYGYTF
TRBV5-1	-	TRBJ1-3	-	TGCGCCAGCAGCTCAACAGGGTTCGGAAACACCATATATTTT	CASSSTGFGNTIYF
TRBV7-9	-	TRBJ1-5	-	TGTGCCAGCAGCTTTGGCCCAAATCAGCCCCAGCATTTT	CASSFGPNQPQHF
TRBV6-1	-	TRBJ1-1	-	TGTGCCAGCAGTGAACCGCGCCATTTCACTGAAGCTTTCTTT	CASSEPRHFTEAFF
TRBV2	-	TRBJ2-7	-	TGTGCCGGCTCCCTCGTGAGGACCTACGAGCAGTACTTC	CAGSLVRTYEQYF
TRBV7-9	-	TRBJ2-1	TRBD2	TGTGCCAGCAGCTTAGGCGGGGGGGGGTACAATGAGCAGTTCTTC	CASSLGGGGYNEQFF
TRBV9	-	TRBJ2-5	-	TGTGCCAGCAGCGCGGGACTCACGGCCGGAGAGACCCAGTACTTC	CASSAGLTAGETQYF
TRBV28	-	TRBJ2-1	-	TGTGCCAGCAGCCTATCGACAGGATACAATGAGCAGTTCTTC	CASSLSTGYNEQFF
TRBV5-1	-	TRBJ2-7	TRBD1	TGCGCCAGCCGTTCAACCGGGACAGGGTTTCCGTACGAGCAGTACTTC	CASRSTGTGFPYEQYF
TRBV28	-	TRBJ2-5	TRBD2	TGTGCCAGCAGTTTTCAAGGGAGGGAAGCAGAGACCCAGTACTTC	CASSFQGREAETQYF
TRBV5-8	-	TRBJ2-7	-	TGTGCCAGCAGCCGGACTGTCTACTACGAGCAGTACTTC	CASSRTVYYEQYF
TRBV29-1	-	TRBJ2-7	TRBD2	TGCATCCCGCGTCTAGCGGGTCGCTCCTACGAGCAGTACTTC	CIPRLAGRSYEQYF
TRBV28	-	TRBJ2-3	-	TGTGCCAGCAGGCCAGCAGGGTTGCCAGATACGCAGTATTTT	CASRPAGLPDTQYF
TRBV4-1	-	TRBJ1-3	-	TGCGCCAGCAGCCAAAGATCGGATGGTGGGCATTCAGGAAACACCATATATTTT	CASSQRSDGGHSGNTIYF
TRBV4-1	-	TRBJ2-3	-	TGCGCCAGCAGGCCTAGCAGAATAAGCACAGATACGCAGTATTTT	CASRPSRISTDTQYF
TRBV30	-	TRBJ1-1	-	TGTGCCTGTGACAGGACGAACACTGAAGCTTTCTTT	CACDRTNTEAFF
TRBV5-6	-	TRBJ2-1	-	TGTGCCAGCAGTACAGTGAATGAGCAGTTCTTC	CASSTVNEQFF
TRBV13	-	TRBJ2-1	TRBD1	TGTGCCAGCAGCCAGGACAGGGCCTACAATGAGCAGTTCTTC	CASSQDRAYNEQFF
TRBV5-4	-	TRBJ1-5	-	TGTGCCAGCAGCTTGGACAGGAGTCAGCCCCAGCATTTT	CASSLDRSQPQHF
TRBV9	-	TRBJ2-2	-	TGTGCCAGCAGCGTAACAGACACCGGGGAGCTGTTTTTT	CASSVTDTGELFF
TRBV7-9	-	TRBJ1-1	-	TGTGCCAGCAGCTTGGAGGGGAACACTGAAGCTTTCTTT	CASSLEGNTEAFF
TRBV4-3	-	TRBJ2-3	-	TGCGCCAGCAGCCAAGGGGAGTCAAGGATGTTTACAGATACGCAGTATTTT	CASSQGESRMFTDTQYF
TRBV27	-	TRBJ2-3	TRBD2	TGTGCCAGCAGTTTAGGGACTAGCGGGGACACAGATACGCAGTATTTT	CASSLGTSGDTDTQYF
TRBV9	-	TRBJ1-1	TRBD1	TGTGCCAGCAGCGTAGCTCCGGGACAGGGGTCGGGTGCTTTCTTT	CASSVAPGQGSGAFF
TRBV28	once	TRBJ2-5	TRBD2	TGTGCCGCCAGCAGTCTTATATTGACTAGCGGGGGGAACCAAGAGACCCAGTACTTC	CAASSLILTSGGNQETQYF